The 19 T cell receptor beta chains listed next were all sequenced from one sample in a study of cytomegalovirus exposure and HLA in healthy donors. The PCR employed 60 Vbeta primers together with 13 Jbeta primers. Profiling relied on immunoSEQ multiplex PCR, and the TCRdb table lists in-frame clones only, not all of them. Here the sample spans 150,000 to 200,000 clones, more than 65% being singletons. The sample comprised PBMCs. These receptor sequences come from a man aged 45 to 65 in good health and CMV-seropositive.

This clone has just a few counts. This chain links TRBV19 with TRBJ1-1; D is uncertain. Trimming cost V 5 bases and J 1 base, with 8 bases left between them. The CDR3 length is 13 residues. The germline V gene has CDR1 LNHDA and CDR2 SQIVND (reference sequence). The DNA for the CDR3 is TGTGCCAGTAGTCTAACAGCGAACACTGAAGCTTTCTTT. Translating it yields CASSLTANTEAFF.

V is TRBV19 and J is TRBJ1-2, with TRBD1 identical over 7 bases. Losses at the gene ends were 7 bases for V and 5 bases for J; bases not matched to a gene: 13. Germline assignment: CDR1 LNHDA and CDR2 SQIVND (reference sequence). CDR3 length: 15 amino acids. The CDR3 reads CASIPGVGGGYGYTF. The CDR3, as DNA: TGTGCCAGTATTCCAGGAGTAGGGGGCGGATATGGCTACACCTTC.

The CDR3 coding sequence is TGTGCCAGCAGTTTAAGATCCACGCCGGGACAGATTTTTTTCTATGGCTACACCTTC. This translates into CASSLRSTPGQIFFYGYTF. The chain uses TRBV27 and TRBJ1-2, with 7 bases identical to TRBD1. The V segment lost 2 bases and the J segment 4 bases; nucleotides outside the gene matches: 19. There are 19 residues in the CDR3. CDR1 MNHEY and CDR2 SMNVEV come from the germline V gene (reference sequence).

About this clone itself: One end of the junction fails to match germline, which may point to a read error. This CDR3 reads CSSRGSRLAGAYNEQFF. CDR3 sequence (DNA): TGTTCCAGCAGGGGTTCACGCCTAGCGGGGGCCTACAATGAGCAGTTCTTC. V gene TRBV7-9 combines with J gene TRBJ2-1; TRBD2 matches 10 bases. Germline lookup yields CDR1 SEHNR and CDR2 FQNEAQ (reference sequence). The CDR3 contains 17 residues.

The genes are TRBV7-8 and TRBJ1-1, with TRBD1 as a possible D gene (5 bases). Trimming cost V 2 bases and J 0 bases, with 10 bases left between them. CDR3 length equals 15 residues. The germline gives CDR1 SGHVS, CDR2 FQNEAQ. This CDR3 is CASSLSGQLNTEAFF. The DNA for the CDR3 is TGTGCCAGCAGCTTAAGTGGACAACTGAACACTGAAGCTTTCTTT.

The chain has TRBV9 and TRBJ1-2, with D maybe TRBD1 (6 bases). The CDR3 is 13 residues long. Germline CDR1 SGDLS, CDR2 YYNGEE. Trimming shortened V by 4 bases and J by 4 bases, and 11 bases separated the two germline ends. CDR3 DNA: TGTGCCAGCAGCTCTGGGGGCAGCTATGGCTACACCTTC. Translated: CASSSGGSYGYTF. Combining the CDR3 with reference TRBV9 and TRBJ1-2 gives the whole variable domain DSGVTQTPKHLITATGQRVTLRCSPRSGDLSVYWYQQSLDQGLQFLIQYYNGEERAKGNILERFSAQQFPDLHSELNLSSLELGDSALYFCASSSGGSYGYTFGSGTRLTVV.

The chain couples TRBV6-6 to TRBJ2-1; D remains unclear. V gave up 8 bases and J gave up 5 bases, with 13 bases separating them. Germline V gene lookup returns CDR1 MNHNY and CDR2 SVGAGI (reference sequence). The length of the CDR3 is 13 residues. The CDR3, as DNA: TGTGCCAGCTCATCTAGTGTCAACAATGAGCAGTTCTTC. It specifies CASSSSVNNEQFF.

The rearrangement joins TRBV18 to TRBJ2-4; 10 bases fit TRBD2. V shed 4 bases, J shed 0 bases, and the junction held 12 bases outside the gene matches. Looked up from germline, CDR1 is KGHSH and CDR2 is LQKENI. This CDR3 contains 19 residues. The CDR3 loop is CASSRLAGVLGLAKNIQYF. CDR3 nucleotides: TGTGCCAGCTCACGGCTAGCGGGAGTCCTGGGGCTAGCCAAAAACATTCAGTACTTC.

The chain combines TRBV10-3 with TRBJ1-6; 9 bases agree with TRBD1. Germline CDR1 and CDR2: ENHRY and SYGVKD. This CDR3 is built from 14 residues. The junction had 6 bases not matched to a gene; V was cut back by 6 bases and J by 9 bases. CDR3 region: CAIREDRGISPLHF. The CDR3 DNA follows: TGTGCCATCAGGGAAGACAGGGGGATTTCACCCCTCCACTTT.

This CDR3 is CASSSQPGTGVSTNEKLFF. CDR3 bases: TGCGCCAGCAGCTCCCAACCCGGGACAGGGGTGTCAACTAATGAAAAACTGTTTTTT. The chain has TRBV5-1 and TRBJ1-4; 10 bases match TRBD1. After removal of 3 bases from V and 0 bases from J, the junction contained 11 bases not matched to a gene. The CDR3 runs to 19 residues. Germline V CDR1 and CDR2: SGHRS, YFSETQ.

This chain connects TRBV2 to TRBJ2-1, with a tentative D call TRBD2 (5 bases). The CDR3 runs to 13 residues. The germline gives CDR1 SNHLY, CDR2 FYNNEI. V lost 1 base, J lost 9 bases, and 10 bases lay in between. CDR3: CASSEESGGEQFF. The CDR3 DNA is TGTGCCAGCAGTGAAGAGTCCGGAGGTGAGCAGTTCTTC.

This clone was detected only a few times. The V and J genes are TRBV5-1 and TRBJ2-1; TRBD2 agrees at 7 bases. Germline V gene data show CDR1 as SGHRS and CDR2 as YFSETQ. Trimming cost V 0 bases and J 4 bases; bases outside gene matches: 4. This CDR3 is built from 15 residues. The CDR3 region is CASSLAGGRYNEQFF. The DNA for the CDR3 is TGCGCCAGCAGCTTGGCCGGGGGGAGATACAATGAGCAGTTCTTC.

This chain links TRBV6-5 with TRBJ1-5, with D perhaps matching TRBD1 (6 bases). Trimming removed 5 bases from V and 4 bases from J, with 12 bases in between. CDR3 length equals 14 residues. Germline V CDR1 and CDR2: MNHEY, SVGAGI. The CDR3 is CASSRTQGNQPQHF. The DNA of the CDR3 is TGTGCCAGCAGTCGTACTCAGGGGAATCAGCCCCAGCATTTT.

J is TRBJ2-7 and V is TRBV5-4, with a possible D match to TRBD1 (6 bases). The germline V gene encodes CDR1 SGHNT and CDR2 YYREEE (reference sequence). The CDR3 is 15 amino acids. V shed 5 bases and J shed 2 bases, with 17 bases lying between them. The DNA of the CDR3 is TGTGCCAGCAGTATTCCGGGACATGAAGCCTACGAGCAGTACTTC. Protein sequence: CASSIPGHEAYEQYF.

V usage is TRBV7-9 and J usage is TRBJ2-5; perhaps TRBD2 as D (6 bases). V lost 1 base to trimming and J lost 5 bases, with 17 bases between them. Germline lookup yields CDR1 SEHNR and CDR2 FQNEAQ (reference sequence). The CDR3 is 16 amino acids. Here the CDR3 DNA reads TGTGCCAGCAGCTTAGGGGGGGTCTCCCTTCGGGAGACCCAGTACTTC. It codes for CASSLGGVSLRETQYF.

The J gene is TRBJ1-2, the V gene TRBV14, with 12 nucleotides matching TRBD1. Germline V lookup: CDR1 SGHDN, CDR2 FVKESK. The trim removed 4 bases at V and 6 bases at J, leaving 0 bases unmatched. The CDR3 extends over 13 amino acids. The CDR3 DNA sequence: TGTGCCAGCAGCCGGGACAGGGGGCATGGCTACACCTTC. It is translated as CASSRDRGHGYTF. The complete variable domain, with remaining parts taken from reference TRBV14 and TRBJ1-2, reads EAGVTQFPSHSVIEKGQTVTLRCDPISGHDNLYWYRRVMGKEIKFLLHFVKESKQDESGMPNNRFLAERTGGTYSTLKVQPAELEDSGVYFCASSRDRGHGYTFGSGTRLTVV.

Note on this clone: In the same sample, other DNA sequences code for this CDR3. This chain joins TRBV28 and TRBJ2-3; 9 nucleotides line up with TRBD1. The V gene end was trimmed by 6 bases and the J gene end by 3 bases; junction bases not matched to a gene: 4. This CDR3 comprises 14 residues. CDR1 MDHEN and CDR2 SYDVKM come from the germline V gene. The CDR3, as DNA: TGTGCCAGCAGCCTGGACAGGGGTACAGATACGCAGTATTTT. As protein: CASSLDRGTDTQYF.

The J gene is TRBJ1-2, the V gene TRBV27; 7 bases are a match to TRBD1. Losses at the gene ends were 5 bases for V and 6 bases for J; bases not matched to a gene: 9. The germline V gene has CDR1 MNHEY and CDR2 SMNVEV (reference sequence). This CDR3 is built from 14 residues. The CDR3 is CASSMLGGADGYTF. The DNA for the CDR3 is TGTGCCAGCAGTATGTTAGGGGGCGCGGATGGCTACACCTTC.

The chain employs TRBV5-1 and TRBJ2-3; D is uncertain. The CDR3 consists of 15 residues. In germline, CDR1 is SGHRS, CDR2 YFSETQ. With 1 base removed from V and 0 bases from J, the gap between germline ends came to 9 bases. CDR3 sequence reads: CASSLRQTSTDTQYF. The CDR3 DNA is TGCGCCAGCAGCTTGCGTCAGACTAGCACAGATACGCAGTATTTT.